The 25 T cell receptor beta chains presented below share a single source sample, sequenced in a study of blood T cells in healthy people across ages. Then a second PCR, running roughly 7 to 11 cycles, was carried out with a sample-barcoded 5' primer and a J-beta primer mix. MiXCR was run by TCRdb on the 5' RACE reads, yielding one entry per CDR3 protein. The sample has about 2 million distinct CDR3 sequences, about 50% seen once; the top ten hold 2% to 2.5%. The specimen was blood. The receptors originated from a woman between 35 and 50 years old in good health.

V is TRBV28 and J is TRBJ2-2; D is unclear. The CDR3 is 16 amino acids. V lost 5 bases and J lost 7, with 20 bases in between. Germline V gene lookup returns CDR1 MDHEN and CDR2 SYDVKM. CDR3 sequence (DNA): TGTGCCAGCAGTCGCACTGATGCCATGAATGGCGGGGAGCTGTTTTTT. Protein sequence: CASSRTDAMNGGELFF.

In its sample, this clonotype was seen once. This chain links TRBV28 with TRBJ2-5; D uncertain. The CDR3 runs 14 residues. Germline CDR1 is MDHEN and CDR2 is SYDVKM. The ends were cut back, 3 bases at V and 1 base at J, with 9 bases in the middle. Here the CDR3 reads CASSFRAIQETQYF. The CDR3 nucleotides are TGTGCCAGCAGTTTCCGGGCTATCCAAGAGACCCAGTACTTC.

This clonotype was picked up a small number of times. The chain uses TRBV9 and TRBJ2-5; TRBD1 aligns across 7 bases. The J call could be wrong; TRBJ2-7 is a better fit for the DNA end. The CDR3 totals 15 residues. Germline CDR1 is SGDLS and CDR2 is YYNGEE. CDR3 DNA sequence: TGTGCCAGCAGCGTGGGACAGAGAAATACCTACGAGCAGTACTTC. Protein sequence: CASSVGQRNTYEQYF.

Here the CDR3 DNA reads TGTGCCAGCAGCCAAGATAAAGGCGGGCTAGCGGGGCTCTACGAGCAGTACTTC. It is translated as CASSQDKGGLAGLYEQYF. The V and J genes are TRBV4-2 and TRBJ2-7; 9 nucleotides agree with TRBD2. J lost 3 bases, V lost 0 bases, and 12 bases had no gene match. Germline V gives CDR1 LGHNA, CDR2 YNFKEQ. The CDR3 spans 18 residues.

This chain connects TRBV5-1 to TRBJ2-2; D perhaps matches TRBD1 (6 bases). Trimming pared 4 bases from V and 3 bases from J, leaving 10 bases between. The length of the CDR3 is 14 residues. Germline values: CDR1 SGHRS, CDR2 YFSETQ. This CDR3 is CASSSTGYTGELFF. CDR3 bases: TGCGCCAGCAGCAGCACAGGGTACACCGGGGAGCTGTTTTTT.

The J gene is TRBJ2-1, the V gene TRBV28, with D unresolved. Deletions cut 3 bases from V and 9 bases from J, with 24 bases between. Germline values: CDR1 MDHEN, CDR2 SYDVKM. CDR3 length: 17 residues. CDR3 in amino acids: CASSLSSLRNKKIEQFF. CDR3 bases: TGTGCCAGCAGTTTGTCTTCCCTACGGAACAAGAAAATTGAGCAGTTCTTC.

The CDR3 nucleotides are TGTGCCAGCAGTCCCGACAGGGTGCCCTACAATGAGCAGTACTTC. Amino acid sequence: CASSPDRVPYNEQYF. The gene calls are TRBV6-2 or TRBV6-3 and TRBJ2-1, with TRBD1 matching 7 bases. Near its end, the DNA agrees better with TRBJ2-7, so the J call may be wrong. This CDR3 comprises 15 residues. Germline CDR1 MNHEY, CDR2 SVGEGT.

The CDR3 DNA is TGTGCCAGCAGCTTTTGGCTAGGGGCTGCGGAGACCCAGTACTTC. It is translated as CASSFWLGAAETQYF. The genes are TRBV5-6 and TRBJ2-5; D possibly corresponds to TRBD1 (5 bases). The CDR3 is made up of 15 amino acids. The ends were cut back, 2 bases at V and 5 bases at J, with 16 bases in the middle. Germline CDR1 SGHDT, CDR2 YYEEEE. Based on the CDR3 plus reference TRBV5-6 and TRBJ2-5, the full variable domain is DAGVTQSPTHLIKTRGQQVTLRCSPKSGHDTVSWYQQALGQGPQFIFQYYEEEERQRGNFPDRFSGHQFPNYSSELNVNALLLGDSALYLCASSFWLGAAETQYFGPGTRLLVL.

The chain carries TRBV7-2 and TRBJ1-2; D is uncertain. The CDR3 covers 14 residues. V lost 0 bases and J lost 4, with 9 bases in between. CDR1 and CDR2 from the germline V gene are SGHTA and FQGNSA. CDR3 sequence (DNA): TGTGCCAGCAGCTTAGCTGCCAGTTTCTATGGCTACACCTTC. Translation gives CASSLAASFYGYTF. The full variable domain, rest sourced from reference TRBV7-2 and TRBJ1-2, is GAGVSQSPSNKVTEKGKDVELRCDPISGHTALYWYRQSLGQGLEFLIYFQGNSAPDKSGLPSDRFSAERTGGSVSTLTIQRTQQEDSAVYLCASSLAASFYGYTFGSGTRLTVV.

This clonotype appeared once. The chain uses TRBV5-8 and TRBJ2-4, with 8 bases matching TRBD1. This CDR3 is 16 amino acids long. CDR1 is SGHTS and CDR2 is YDEGEE in the germline V gene. Trimming removed 1 base from V and 13 bases from J; junction bases left unmatched: 16. The CDR3 bases are TGTGCCAGCAGCTTGTCAGGGGGCGTAACAACCCAGGAGCAGTACTTC. It encodes CASSLSGGVTTQEQYF.

V is TRBV29-1 and J is TRBJ2-4, with D possibly being TRBD1 (7 bases). Germline CDR1 and CDR2: SQVTM and ANQGSEA. V gave up 7 bases and J gave up 13 bases, with 23 bases separating them. The CDR3 has 13 residues. CDR3: CSGRQGARGEQYF. Written as DNA, the CDR3 is TGCAGCGGACGTCAGGGCGCCAGGGGGGAGCAGTACTTC.

The CDR3 region is CASSFGTGAYYEQYF. CDR3 in DNA: TGTGCCAGCAGCTTCGGGACAGGGGCTTACTACGAGCAGTACTTC. The V call is TRBV5-6, the J call TRBJ2-7; 10 nucleotides line up with TRBD1. V was clipped by 2 bases and J by 3 bases; unmatched bases: 5. Germline V gene data show CDR1 as SGHDT and CDR2 as YYEEEE. This CDR3 region has 15 residues.

The gene calls are TRBV12-3 or TRBV12-4 and TRBJ1-1; tentatively, D is TRBD1 (6 bases). This CDR3 region has 13 residues. V shed 8 bases and J shed 1 base, with 11 bases lying between them. As DNA, the CDR3 is TGTGCCAGCGACAGGACATCGAACACTGAAGCTTTCTTT. Residues: CASDRTSNTEAFF.

The chain couples TRBV29-1 to TRBJ1-5, with D perhaps TRBD1 (5 bases). V lost 6 bases and J lost 8, with 20 bases in between. Per the germline V gene, CDR1 is SQVTM and CDR2 is ANQGSEA. The CDR3 loop spans 14 amino acids. Here the CDR3 reads CSVQTVLGTEPQHF. The CDR3 nucleotides are TGCAGCGTCCAGACAGTATTGGGGACGGAGCCCCAGCATTTT.

V usage is TRBV7-9 and J usage is TRBJ2-7, with 7 nucleotides matching TRBD1. Germline V gene data show CDR1 as SEHNR and CDR2 as FQNEAQ (reference sequence). V shed 6 bases, J shed 4 bases, and the junction held 9 bases outside the gene matches. This CDR3 contains 14 residues. The CDR3 nucleotides are TGTGCCAGCAGACCCACAGGGGCCAATTACGAGCAGTACTTC. Translated, it gives CASRPTGANYEQYF. The variable domain in full, with the rest retrieved from reference TRBV7-9 and TRBJ2-7, is DTGVSQNPRHKITKRGQNVTFRCDPISEHNRLYWYRQTLGQGPEFLTYFQNEAQLEKSRLLSDRFSAERPKGSFSTLEIQRTEQGDSAMYLCASRPTGANYEQYFGPGTRLTVT.

This chain links TRBV4-2 with TRBJ1-2, with 11 bases identical to TRBD1. Germline assignment: CDR1 LGHNA and CDR2 YNFKEQ. The CDR3 extends over 17 amino acids. Trimming at V came to 5 bases and at J to 4 bases, leaving 12 bases not matched to a gene. This CDR3 reads CASSGSPRDRGFYGYTF. The CDR3 nucleotides are TGTGCCAGCAGCGGATCCCCAAGGGACAGGGGGTTCTATGGCTACACCTTC.

The gene calls are TRBV4-3 and TRBJ2-1, with 7 nucleotides matching TRBD1. V gave up 4 bases and J gave up 2 bases; unmatched junction bases: 8. The CDR3 is 16 residues long. In germline, CDR1 is LGHNA, CDR2 YSLEER. This CDR3 reads CASSREPGQTYNEQFF. CDR3 sequence (DNA): TGCGCCAGCAGCCGAGAACCGGGACAGACCTACAATGAGCAGTTCTTC.

This clonotype was seen only a few times. The chain is built from TRBV12-3 or TRBV12-4 and TRBJ2-7; D is undetermined. This CDR3 comprises 13 residues. The V gene lost 0 bases and the J gene lost 6 bases, with 9 bases spanning the gap. CDR3 sequence (DNA): TGTGCCAGCAGTTTAGCCCCTCTCACCGAGCAGTACTTC. Translating gives CASSLAPLTEQYF.

The genes are TRBV10-2 and TRBJ2-5; no firm D call. The CDR3 spans 12 residues. Germline assignment: CDR1 WSHSY and CDR2 SAAADI. V was cut by 6 bases and J by 9 bases, with 14 bases left in between. CDR3 bases: TGCGCCAGCAGCAAACCCCTTGGGGCCCAGTACTTC. Translating gives CASSKPLGAQYF.

The rearrangement joins TRBV6-6 to TRBJ2-5; D might be TRBD1 (7 bases). The germline V gene has CDR1 MNHNY and CDR2 SVGAGI (reference sequence). V shed 5 bases and J shed 11 bases, with 18 bases lying between them. The CDR3 has 13 residues. CDR3 nucleotide sequence: TGTGCCAGCAGTGCCCGACAGGGAGGCAAGCAGTACTTC. It encodes CASSARQGGKQYF.

J is TRBJ1-2 and V is TRBV20-1; D remains unclear. Trimming took off 4 bases at V and 7 bases at J, with 13 bases between the two ends. The CDR3 runs to 12 residues. Germline values: CDR1 DFQATT, CDR2 SNEGSKA (reference sequence). The CDR3, as DNA: TGCAGTGCTAAGGTGGGGATTCGTGGCTACACCTTC. Amino acids: CSAKVGIRGYTF.

V usage is TRBV6-2 or TRBV6-3 and J usage is TRBJ2-5; no definite D call. This CDR3 comprises 18 residues. V dropped 2 bases and J dropped 1 base, with 20 bases sitting between them. The germline gives CDR1 MNHEY, CDR2 SVGEGT. This chain's CDR3 is CASSYRLTSNPFQETQYF. CDR3 coding DNA: TGTGCCAGCAGTTACCGGCTCACCTCTAACCCTTTCCAAGAGACCCAGTACTTC.

This clonotype appeared a few times. The chain recombines TRBV10-3 with TRBJ1-6; 12 nucleotides agree with TRBD1. The CDR3 is made up of 18 amino acids. V was clipped by 1 base and J by 8 bases; unmatched bases: 9. Germline CDR1 and CDR2: ENHRY and SYGVKD. This CDR3 is CAISEYSGDRGRDSPLHF. The CDR3 bases are TGTGCCATCAGTGAGTATTCGGGGGACAGGGGGCGTGATTCACCCCTCCACTTT.

V gene TRBV2 combines with J gene TRBJ2-6, with D uncertain. The V and J ends lost 8 bases and 0 bases respectively, with 8 bases between them. The CDR3 consists of 14 residues. Germline V gene lookup returns CDR1 SNHLY and CDR2 FYNNEI. CDR3 DNA: TGTGCCAGCCTACCTGACTCTGGGGCCAACGTCCTGACTTTC. It is translated as CASLPDSGANVLTF.

This clonotype is a singleton in its sample. The chain couples TRBV5-1 to TRBJ2-3; TRBD2 matches at 7 bases. Germline V CDR1 and CDR2: SGHRS, YFSETQ. Trimming took 8 bases from V and 2 from J; bases not matched to a gene: 11. The CDR3 contains 15 residues. The CDR3 DNA reads as TGCGCCAGGTCACTAGCGCGCCTGAACACAGATACGCAGTATTTT. Translated: CARSLARLNTDTQYF.